This is a list of T cell receptor beta chains from one sample in a study of CD4+ T cells in melanoma. Generated by immunoSEQ multiplex PCR, the TCRdb table keeps only in-frame clones and is missing some. The table records 140,000 or so clones, over 90% of them present only once. Receptor source: a human donor with melanoma. The CDR3 runs from the conserved cysteine through the conserved F or W. D genes are given only for firm matches. Clone size is stated in some rows and not others, as once, few, many or a class when expanded.

v_gene: TRBV5-1; j_gene: TRBJ2-7; abundance: .; d_gene: TRBD1; CDR3aa: CASSSWGTGTAISYEQYF; CDR3nt: TGCGCCAGCAGCTCGTGGGGAACCGGGACAGCTATCTCCTACGAGCAGTACTTC
v_gene: TRBV18; j_gene: TRBJ2-1; abundance: .; d_gene: .; CDR3aa: CASSPARSYNEQFF; CDR3nt: TGTGCCAGCTCACCTGCGAGATCCTACAATGAGCAGTTCTTC
v_gene: TRBV19; j_gene: TRBJ2-7; abundance: once; d_gene: .; CDR3aa: CASSMGPASYEQYF; CDR3nt: TGTGCCAGTAGTATGGGGCCAGCCTCCTACGAGCAGTACTTC
v_gene: TRBV6-6; j_gene: TRBJ2-5; abundance: .; d_gene: .; CDR3aa: CASSNQGQETQYF; CDR3nt: TGTGCCAGCAGTAACCAGGGTCAAGAGACCCAGTACTTC
v_gene: TRBV9; j_gene: TRBJ1-2; abundance: .; d_gene: .; CDR3aa: CASSVGQGNYGYTF; CDR3nt: TGTGCCAGCAGCGTCGGGCAGGGGAACTATGGCTACACCTTC
v_gene: TRBV6-1; j_gene: TRBJ2-5; abundance: .; d_gene: .; CDR3aa: CASSDRRTREAQYF; CDR3nt: TGTGCCAGCAGTGACAGGAGGACAAGAGAGGCCCAGTACTTC
v_gene: TRBV2; j_gene: TRBJ1-1; abundance: .; d_gene: .; CDR3aa: CASSSQGNTEAFF; CDR3nt: TGTGCCAGCAGCTCCCAGGGGAACACTGAAGCTTTCTTT
v_gene: TRBV4-2; j_gene: TRBJ2-2; abundance: .; d_gene: TRBD2; CDR3aa: CASSSGDTGELFF; CDR3nt: TGTGCCAGCAGCAGCGGGGACACCGGGGAGCTGTTTTTT
v_gene: TRBV9; j_gene: TRBJ1-3; abundance: .; d_gene: .; CDR3aa: CASSGQVSGNTIYF; CDR3nt: TGTGCCAGCAGCGGACAGGTCTCTGGAAACACCATATATTTT
v_gene: TRBV19; j_gene: TRBJ1-6; abundance: .; d_gene: .; CDR3aa: CASSFTANSPLHF; CDR3nt: TGTGCCAGTAGTTTTACCGCAAATTCACCCCTCCACTTT
v_gene: TRBV7-2; j_gene: TRBJ1-1; abundance: .; d_gene: TRBD1; CDR3aa: CASSLVGQGAGEAFF; CDR3nt: TGTGCCAGCAGCTTAGTCGGACAGGGCGCGGGGGAAGCTTTCTTT
v_gene: TRBV6-5; j_gene: TRBJ2-1; abundance: .; d_gene: TRBD2; CDR3aa: CASSYAGGPNEQFF; CDR3nt: TGTGCCAGCAGTTACGCGGGGGGGCCAAATGAGCAGTTCTTC
v_gene: TRBV2; j_gene: TRBJ1-1; abundance: once; d_gene: TRBD1; CDR3aa: CASSVQGADTEAFF; CDR3nt: TGTGCCAGCAGTGTTCAGGGGGCAGACACTGAAGCTTTCTTT
v_gene: TRBV29-1; j_gene: TRBJ2-3; abundance: .; d_gene: TRBD2; CDR3aa: CSVGGTSGGTDTQYF; CDR3nt: TGCAGCGTTGGGGGCACTAGCGGGGGCACAGATACGCAGTATTTT
v_gene: TRBV10-3; j_gene: TRBJ1-2; abundance: once; d_gene: .; CDR3aa: CAISESTRGGGYTF; CDR3nt: TGTGCCATCAGTGAGTCGACAAGGGGCGGTGGCTACACCTTC
v_gene: TRBV27; j_gene: TRBJ2-2; abundance: .; d_gene: TRBD1; CDR3aa: CASSTWTGTDTGELFF; CDR3nt: TGTGCCAGCAGTACCTGGACAGGGACGGACACCGGGGAGCTGTTTTTT
v_gene: TRBV5-8; j_gene: TRBJ2-1; abundance: .; d_gene: TRBD1; CDR3aa: CASSLAKVSGGFGEQFF; CDR3nt: TGTGCCAGCAGCTTGGCCAAGGTTTCAGGGGGCTTTGGTGAGCAGTTCTTC
v_gene: TRBV5-1; j_gene: TRBJ2-7; abundance: .; d_gene: .; CDR3aa: CASSLDPRAGGAYEQYF; CDR3nt: TGCGCCAGCAGCTTGGACCCCCGGGCCGGAGGAGCCTACGAGCAGTACTTC
v_gene: TRBV5-1; j_gene: TRBJ1-2; abundance: once; d_gene: TRBD1; CDR3aa: CASSLNGTGLSYGYTF; CDR3nt: TGCGCCAGCAGCTTGAATGGGACAGGGCTCTCCTATGGCTACACCTTC
v_gene: TRBV27; j_gene: TRBJ2-7; abundance: .; d_gene: .; CDR3aa: CASSLVEGLSYEQYF; CDR3nt: TGTGCCAGCAGTTTAGTCGAGGGGCTTTCCTACGAGCAGTACTTC
v_gene: TRBV9; j_gene: TRBJ1-1; abundance: .; d_gene: .; CDR3aa: CASSKGDSLDGGTEAFF; CDR3nt: TGTGCCAGCAGCAAAGGAGACAGTCTAGACGGTGGCACTGAAGCTTTCTTT
v_gene: TRBV5-1; j_gene: TRBJ1-1; abundance: .; d_gene: .; CDR3aa: CASSLVEDTEAFF; CDR3nt: TGCGCCAGCAGCTTGGTTGAGGACACTGAAGCTTTCTTT
v_gene: TRBV6-1; j_gene: TRBJ1-1; abundance: few; d_gene: TRBD1; CDR3aa: CASRWTGRAEAFF; CDR3nt: TGTGCCAGCAGATGGACAGGCCGCGCTGAAGCTTTCTTT
v_gene: TRBV5-1; j_gene: TRBJ1-1; abundance: .; d_gene: .; CDR3aa: CASSLERASLSSNTEAFF; CDR3nt: TGCGCCAGCAGCTTGGAACGGGCCAGCCTTTCTTCGAACACTGAAGCTTTCTTT
v_gene: TRBV9; j_gene: TRBJ2-5; abundance: .; d_gene: .; CDR3aa: CASSVGLEETQYF; CDR3nt: TGTGCCAGCAGCGTAGGACTAGAAGAGACCCAGTACTTC
v_gene: TRBV29-1; j_gene: TRBJ2-7; abundance: .; d_gene: .; CDR3aa: CSVRDYEQYF; CDR3nt: TGCAGCGTTCGGGACTACGAGCAGTACTTC
v_gene: TRBV4-1; j_gene: TRBJ1-1; abundance: .; d_gene: TRBD1; CDR3aa: CASSQAGATGEEEAFF; CDR3nt: TGCGCCAGCAGCCAGGCTGGAGCTACAGGGGAAGAAGAAGCTTTCTTT
v_gene: TRBV11-2; j_gene: TRBJ2-3; abundance: .; d_gene: .; CDR3aa: CASSLGITDTQYF; CDR3nt: TGTGCCAGCAGCTTAGGAATTACAGATACGCAGTATTTT
v_gene: TRBV11-2; j_gene: TRBJ2-5; abundance: .; d_gene: TRBD2; CDR3aa: CASSSKRGREVAQYF; CDR3nt: TGTGCCAGCAGCTCGAAGCGGGGAAGAGAGGTCGCCCAGTACTTC
v_gene: TRBV7-6; j_gene: TRBJ2-2; abundance: .; d_gene: .; CDR3aa: CASSLLSRGLENTGELFF; CDR3nt: TGTGCCAGCAGTCTACTCTCGCGGGGACTGGAGAACACCGGGGAGCTGTTTTTT
v_gene: TRBV4-1; j_gene: TRBJ2-5; abundance: .; d_gene: TRBD2; CDR3aa: CASSRNSGGQETQYF; CDR3nt: TGCGCCAGCAGCCGTAATAGCGGGGGCCAAGAGACCCAGTACTTC
v_gene: TRBV2; j_gene: TRBJ1-3; abundance: .; d_gene: .; CDR3aa: CASHSISGNTIYF; CDR3nt: TGTGCCAGTCACTCCATCTCTGGAAACACCATATATTTT
v_gene: TRBV2; j_gene: TRBJ2-7; abundance: .; d_gene: TRBD1; CDR3aa: CASLSPPWDSYEQYF; CDR3nt: TGTGCCAGCTTATCACCGCCTTGGGACAGCTACGAGCAGTACTTC
v_gene: TRBV2; j_gene: TRBJ1-2; abundance: .; d_gene: .; CDR3aa: CASSADQYGYTF; CDR3nt: TGTGCCAGCAGTGCAGATCAGTATGGCTACACCTTC
v_gene: TRBV27; j_gene: TRBJ1-2; abundance: .; d_gene: .; CDR3aa: CASTPGPNGGLYGYTF; CDR3nt: TGTGCCAGCACTCCCGGTCCAAATGGGGGGCTCTATGGCTACACCTTC
v_gene: TRBV2; j_gene: TRBJ1-2; abundance: once; d_gene: .; CDR3aa: CASSATGSGYTF; CDR3nt: TGTGCCAGCAGTGCGACAGGTAGCGGCTACACCTTC
v_gene: TRBV21-1; j_gene: TRBJ2-3; abundance: .; d_gene: .; CDR3aa: CASSSGGVQDTQYF; CDR3nt: TGTGCCAGCTCTAGCGGGGGGGTACAAGATACGCAGTATTTT
v_gene: TRBV18; j_gene: TRBJ1-4; abundance: .; d_gene: .; CDR3aa: CASSPQGSTNEKLFF; CDR3nt: TGTGCCAGCTCACCGCAGGGCTCAACTAATGAAAAACTGTTTTTT
v_gene: TRBV28; j_gene: TRBJ1-4; abundance: .; d_gene: .; CDR3aa: CASSRPGANNEKLFF; CDR3nt: TGTGCCAGCAGTCGACCCGGGGCCAATAATGAAAAACTGTTTTTT
v_gene: TRBV20-1; j_gene: TRBJ2-1; abundance: .; d_gene: .; CDR3aa: CSANNEQFF; CDR3nt: TGCAGTGCGAATAATGAGCAGTTCTTC
v_gene: TRBV19; j_gene: TRBJ1-6; abundance: .; d_gene: TRBD1; CDR3aa: CASSGGRQGQRSPLHF; CDR3nt: TGTGCCAGTAGTGGGGGGAGACAGGGGCAACGATCACCCCTCCACTTT
v_gene: TRBV10-2; j_gene: TRBJ2-7; abundance: .; d_gene: .; CDR3aa: CASSEAPGKYEQYF; CDR3nt: TGCGCCAGCAGTGAGGCGCCAGGGAAGTACGAGCAGTACTTC
v_gene: TRBV6-5; j_gene: TRBJ2-3; abundance: few; d_gene: TRBD2; CDR3aa: CASRNSGASTDTQYF; CDR3nt: TGTGCCAGCAGAAATAGCGGGGCTAGCACAGATACGCAGTATTTT
v_gene: TRBV6-1; j_gene: TRBJ2-7; abundance: once; d_gene: .; CDR3aa: CASMEVQTPTEQYF; CDR3nt: TGTGCCAGCATGGAGGTGCAGACCCCCACCGAGCAGTACTTC
v_gene: TRBV27; j_gene: TRBJ2-7; abundance: .; d_gene: TRBD2; CDR3aa: CASSPAGGYEQYF; CDR3nt: TGTGCCAGCAGTCCTGCGGGGGGCTACGAGCAGTACTTC
v_gene: TRBV15; j_gene: TRBJ1-6; abundance: .; d_gene: TRBD1; CDR3aa: CATSWGQGENSPLHF; CDR3nt: TGTGCCACCAGCTGGGGACAGGGCGAGAATTCACCCCTCCACTTT
v_gene: TRBV11-2; j_gene: TRBJ2-5; abundance: .; d_gene: TRBD2; CDR3aa: CASSLEAAGVKETQYF; CDR3nt: TGTGCCAGCAGCTTAGAGGCCGCGGGGGTCAAAGAGACCCAGTACTTC
v_gene: TRBV28; j_gene: TRBJ2-1; abundance: .; d_gene: .; CDR3aa: CASSLLGFGTYNEQFF; CDR3nt: TGTGCCAGCAGTTTATTAGGTTTTGGGACCTACAATGAGCAGTTCTTC
v_gene: TRBV23-1; j_gene: TRBJ1-1; abundance: .; d_gene: .; CDR3aa: CASRELLTGKGGNTEAFF; CDR3nt: TGCGCCAGCAGAGAATTGCTGACGGGGAAGGGGGGGAACACTGAAGCTTTCTTT
v_gene: TRBV10-1; j_gene: TRBJ2-5; abundance: once; d_gene: .; CDR3aa: CASSDPQEETQYF; CDR3nt: TGCGCCAGCAGTGACCCCCAAGAAGAGACCCAGTACTTC
v_gene: TRBV5-1; j_gene: TRBJ2-5; abundance: .; d_gene: .; CDR3aa: CASSLSQARETQYF; CDR3nt: TGCGCCAGCAGCTTGTCACAGGCGAGGGAGACCCAGTACTTC
v_gene: TRBV27; j_gene: TRBJ2-3; abundance: .; d_gene: .; CDR3aa: CASSSLTGAFTDTQYF; CDR3nt: TGTGCCAGCAGTTCCTTAACTGGAGCCTTCACAGATACGCAGTATTTT
v_gene: TRBV6-1; j_gene: TRBJ2-3; abundance: .; d_gene: TRBD1; CDR3aa: CASSEPGQGTTDTQYF; CDR3nt: TGTGCCAGCAGTGAACCGGGACAGGGGACGACAGATACGCAGTATTTT
v_gene: TRBV30; j_gene: TRBJ1-2; abundance: .; d_gene: .; CDR3aa: CAWTNYGYTF; CDR3nt: TGTGCCTGGACGAACTATGGCTACACCTTC